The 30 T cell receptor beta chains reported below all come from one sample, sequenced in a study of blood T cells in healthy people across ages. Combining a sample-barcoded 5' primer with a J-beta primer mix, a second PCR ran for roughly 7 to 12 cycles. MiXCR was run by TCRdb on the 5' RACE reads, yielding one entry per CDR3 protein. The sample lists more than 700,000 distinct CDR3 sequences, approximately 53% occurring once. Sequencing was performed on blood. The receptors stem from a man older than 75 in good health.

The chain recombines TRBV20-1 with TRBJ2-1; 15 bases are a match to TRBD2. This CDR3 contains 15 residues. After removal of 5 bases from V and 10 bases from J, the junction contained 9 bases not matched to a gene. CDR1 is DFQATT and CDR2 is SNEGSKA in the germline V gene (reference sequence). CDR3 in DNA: TGCAGTGCTTCCCTCACCGGGACTAGCGGGAGGGAGCAGTTCTTC. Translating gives CSASLTGTSGREQFF.

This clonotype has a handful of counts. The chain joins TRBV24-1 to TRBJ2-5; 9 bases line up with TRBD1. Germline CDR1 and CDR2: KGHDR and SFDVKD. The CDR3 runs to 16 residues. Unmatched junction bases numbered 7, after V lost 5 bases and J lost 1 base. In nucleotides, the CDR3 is TGTGCCACCAGTGCCGCGGGACAGGGATTCCAAGAGACCCAGTACTTC. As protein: CATSAAGQGFQETQYF.

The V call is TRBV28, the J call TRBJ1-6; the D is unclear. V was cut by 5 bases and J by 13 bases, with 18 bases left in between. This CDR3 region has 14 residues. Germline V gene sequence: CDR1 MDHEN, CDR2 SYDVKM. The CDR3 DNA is TGTGCCAGCAGTACAGACGGGGATCCTTCCCCCCTCCACTTT. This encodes CASSTDGDPSPLHF.

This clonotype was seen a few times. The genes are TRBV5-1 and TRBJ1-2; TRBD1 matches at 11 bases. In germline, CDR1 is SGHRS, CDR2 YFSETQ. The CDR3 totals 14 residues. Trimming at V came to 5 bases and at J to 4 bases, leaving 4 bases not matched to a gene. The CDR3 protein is CASRAGTGGYGYTF. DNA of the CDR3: TGCGCCAGCAGGGCCGGGACAGGGGGCTATGGCTACACCTTC.

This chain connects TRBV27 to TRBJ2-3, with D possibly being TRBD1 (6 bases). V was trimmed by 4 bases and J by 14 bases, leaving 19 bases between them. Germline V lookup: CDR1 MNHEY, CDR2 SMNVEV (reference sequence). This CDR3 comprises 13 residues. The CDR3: CASSSTGFRYAYF. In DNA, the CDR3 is TGTGCCAGCAGTTCCACAGGGTTCAGATACGCGTATTTT.

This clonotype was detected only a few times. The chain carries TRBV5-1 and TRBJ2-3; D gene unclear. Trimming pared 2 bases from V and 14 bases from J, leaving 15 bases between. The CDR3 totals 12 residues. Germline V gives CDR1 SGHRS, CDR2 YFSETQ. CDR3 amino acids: CASSLPAPDAYF. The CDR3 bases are TGCGCCAGCAGCTTACCAGCGCCCGACGCGTATTTT. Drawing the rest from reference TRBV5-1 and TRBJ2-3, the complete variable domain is KAGVTQTPRYLIKTRGQQVTLSCSPISGHRSVSWYQQTPGQGLQFLFEYFSETQRNKGNFPGRFSGRQFSNSRSEMNVSTLELGDSALYLCASSLPAPDAYFGPGTRLTVL.

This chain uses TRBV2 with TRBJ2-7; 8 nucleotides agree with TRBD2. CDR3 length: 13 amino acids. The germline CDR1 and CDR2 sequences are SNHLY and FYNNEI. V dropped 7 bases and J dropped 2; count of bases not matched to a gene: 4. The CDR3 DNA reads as TGTGCCAGCAAAGTAGCGGGGCCCTACGAGCAGTACTTC. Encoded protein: CASKVAGPYEQYF.

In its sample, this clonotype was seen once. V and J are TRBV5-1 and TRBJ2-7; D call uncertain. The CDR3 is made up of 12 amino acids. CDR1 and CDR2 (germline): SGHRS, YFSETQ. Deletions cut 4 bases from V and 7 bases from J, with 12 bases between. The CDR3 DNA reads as TGCGCCAGCAGCCCGACCGTGGGAGAGCAGTACTTC. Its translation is CASSPTVGEQYF.

The CDR3 reads CASSQGRFQETQYF. CDR3 coding DNA: TGCGCCAGCAGCCAAGGACGGTTCCAAGAGACCCAGTACTTC. The V and J genes are TRBV5-1 and TRBJ2-5; no reliable D call. Per germline, CDR1 SGHRS and CDR2 YFSETQ. The CDR3 consists of 14 residues. V was pared by 4 bases and J by 1 base, with 11 bases between.

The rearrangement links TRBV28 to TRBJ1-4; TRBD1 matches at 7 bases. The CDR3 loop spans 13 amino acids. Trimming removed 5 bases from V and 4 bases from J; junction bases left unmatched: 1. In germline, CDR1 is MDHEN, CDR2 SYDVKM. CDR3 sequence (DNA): TGTGCCAGCAGTGGGACAGTTAATGAAAAACTGTTTTTT. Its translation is CASSGTVNEKLFF.

CDR3 sequence: CASSQSIRPETQYF. CDR3 DNA sequence: TGTGCCAGCAGCCAGTCGATTCGTCCAGAGACCCAGTACTTC. V gene TRBV3-1 combines with J gene TRBJ2-5; D ambiguous. V was clipped by 3 bases and J by 4 bases, with 12 bases between them. CDR1 is LGHDT, CDR2 YNNKEL, per germline (reference sequence). The CDR3 has 14 amino acids.

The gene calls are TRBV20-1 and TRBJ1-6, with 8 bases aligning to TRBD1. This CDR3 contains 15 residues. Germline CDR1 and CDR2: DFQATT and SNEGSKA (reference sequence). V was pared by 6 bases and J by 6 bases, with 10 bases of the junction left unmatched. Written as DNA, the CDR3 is TGCAGTGCGCGGAGTCCGACAGGGGTTAATTCACCCCTCCACTTT. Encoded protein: CSARSPTGVNSPLHF.

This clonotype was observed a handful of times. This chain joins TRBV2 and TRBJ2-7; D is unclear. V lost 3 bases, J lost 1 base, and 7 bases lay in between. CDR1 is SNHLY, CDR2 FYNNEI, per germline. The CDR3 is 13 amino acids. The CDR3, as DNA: TGTGCCAGCAGTGATGGCAGATCCTACGAGCAGTACTTC. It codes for CASSDGRSYEQYF.

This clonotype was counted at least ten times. The DNA for the CDR3 is TGTGCCAGCAGTTTTCCTCCGATTACCTGGGAGCAGTTCTTC. Translation gives CASSFPPITWEQFF. The chain recombines TRBV6-2 or TRBV6-3 with TRBJ2-1, with D unresolved. Per the germline V gene, CDR1 is MNHEY and CDR2 is SVGEGT. V was pared by 4 bases and J by 10 bases, with 17 bases between. CDR3 length: 14 residues.

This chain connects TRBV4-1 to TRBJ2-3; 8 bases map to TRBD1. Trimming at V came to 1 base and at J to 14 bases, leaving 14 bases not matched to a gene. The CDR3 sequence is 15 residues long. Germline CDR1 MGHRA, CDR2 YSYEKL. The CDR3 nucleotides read TGCGCCAGCAGCCAAGTAGGAGCAGGGGGCTCGAACGCGTATTTT. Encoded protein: CASSQVGAGGSNAYF.

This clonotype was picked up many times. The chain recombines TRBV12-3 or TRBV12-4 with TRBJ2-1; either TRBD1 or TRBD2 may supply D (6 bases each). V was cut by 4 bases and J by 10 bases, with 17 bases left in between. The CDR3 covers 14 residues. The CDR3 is CASSYALGGSEQFF. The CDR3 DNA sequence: TGTGCCAGCAGTTACGCTCTAGGGGGGAGCGAGCAGTTCTTC.

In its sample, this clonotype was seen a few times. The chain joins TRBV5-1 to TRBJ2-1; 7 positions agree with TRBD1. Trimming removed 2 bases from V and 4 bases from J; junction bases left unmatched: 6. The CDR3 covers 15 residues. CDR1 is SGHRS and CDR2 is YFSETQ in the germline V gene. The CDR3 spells CASSFPGTAYNEQFF. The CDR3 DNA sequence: TGCGCCAGCAGCTTCCCCGGGACAGCGTACAATGAGCAGTTCTTC.

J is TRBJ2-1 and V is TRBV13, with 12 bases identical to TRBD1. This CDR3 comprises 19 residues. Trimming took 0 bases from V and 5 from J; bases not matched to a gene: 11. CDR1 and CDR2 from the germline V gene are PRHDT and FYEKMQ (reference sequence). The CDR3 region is CASSLGGQGATRTNNEQFF. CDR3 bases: TGTGCCAGCAGCTTAGGGGGACAGGGGGCGACTAGGACCAACAATGAGCAGTTCTTC.

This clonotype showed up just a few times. CDR3 sequence: CSARDGSPGLVPGTQYF. In DNA form, the CDR3 reads TGCAGTGCTAGAGATGGTTCCCCCGGACTAGTCCCAGGGACCCAGTACTTC. The chain links TRBV20-1 to TRBJ2-7; 7 bases match TRBD2. The J call may not be correct, given that the DNA end is closer to TRBJ2-5. The CDR3 is 17 amino acids. CDR1 and CDR2 (germline): DFQATT, SNEGSKA (reference sequence).

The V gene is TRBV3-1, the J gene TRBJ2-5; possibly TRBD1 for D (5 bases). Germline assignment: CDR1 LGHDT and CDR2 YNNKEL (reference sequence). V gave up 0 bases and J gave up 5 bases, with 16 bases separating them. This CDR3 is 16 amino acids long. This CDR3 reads CASSQEGTGRMETQYF. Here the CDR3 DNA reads TGTGCCAGCAGCCAAGAAGGCACAGGCAGAATGGAGACCCAGTACTTC.

The CDR3 is CASSFTSGTSYNEQYF. The CDR3 DNA reads TGTGCCAGCAGTTTTACTAGCGGGACCTCCTACAATGAGCAGTACTTC. The chain recombines TRBV12-3 or TRBV12-4 with TRBJ2-5; 10 bases map to TRBD2. The CDR3 spans 16 residues. J gave up 11 bases and V 3 bases, and 15 bases lay outside the gene matches.

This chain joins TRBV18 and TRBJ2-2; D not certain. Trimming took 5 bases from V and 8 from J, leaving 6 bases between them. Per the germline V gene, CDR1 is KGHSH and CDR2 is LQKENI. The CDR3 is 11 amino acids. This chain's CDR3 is CASSAQGELFF. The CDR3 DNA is TGTGCCAGCTCAGCCCAGGGGGAGCTGTTTTTT.

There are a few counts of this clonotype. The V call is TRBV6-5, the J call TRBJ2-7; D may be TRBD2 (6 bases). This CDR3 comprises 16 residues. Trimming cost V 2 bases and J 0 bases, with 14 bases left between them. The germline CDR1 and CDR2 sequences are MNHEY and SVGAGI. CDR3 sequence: CASSYGDGGPSYEQYF. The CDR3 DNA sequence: TGTGCCAGCAGTTACGGCGACGGGGGACCCTCCTACGAGCAGTACTTC.

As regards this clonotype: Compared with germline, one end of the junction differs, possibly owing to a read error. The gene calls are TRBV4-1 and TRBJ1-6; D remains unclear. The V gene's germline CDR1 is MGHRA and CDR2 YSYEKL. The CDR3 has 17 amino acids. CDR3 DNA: TGCGCCAGCAGCCAACACTCCGACCCCTCCGATAATTCACCCCTCCACTTT. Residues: CASSQHSDPSDNSPLHF.

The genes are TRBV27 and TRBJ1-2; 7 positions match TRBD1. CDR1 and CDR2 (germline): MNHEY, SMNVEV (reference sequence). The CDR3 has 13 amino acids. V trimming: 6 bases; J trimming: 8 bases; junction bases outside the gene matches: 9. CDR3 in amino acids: CASSYDRVKGYTF. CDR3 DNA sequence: TGTGCCAGCAGCTATGACAGGGTAAAAGGCTACACCTTC.

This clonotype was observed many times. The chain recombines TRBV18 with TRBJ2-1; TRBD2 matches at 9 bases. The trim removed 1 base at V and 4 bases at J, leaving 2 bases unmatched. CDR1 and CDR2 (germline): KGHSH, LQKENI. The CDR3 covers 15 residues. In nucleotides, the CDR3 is TGTGCCAGCTCACCACTAGCGGGAGCGTACAATGAGCAGTTCTTC. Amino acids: CASSPLAGAYNEQFF.

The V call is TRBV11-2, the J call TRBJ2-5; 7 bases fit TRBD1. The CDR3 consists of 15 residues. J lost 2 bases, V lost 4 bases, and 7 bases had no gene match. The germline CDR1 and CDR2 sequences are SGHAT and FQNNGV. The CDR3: CASSSGPGQQETQYF. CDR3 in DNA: TGTGCCAGCAGCTCGGGACCGGGACAGCAAGAGACCCAGTACTTC.

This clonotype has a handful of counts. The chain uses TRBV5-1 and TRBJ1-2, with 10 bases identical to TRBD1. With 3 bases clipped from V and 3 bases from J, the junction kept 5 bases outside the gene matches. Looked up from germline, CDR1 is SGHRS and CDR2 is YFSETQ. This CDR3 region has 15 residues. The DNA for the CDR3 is TGCGCCAGCAGCTCTCCGGACAGGGGGGACTATGGCTACACCTTC. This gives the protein CASSSPDRGDYGYTF. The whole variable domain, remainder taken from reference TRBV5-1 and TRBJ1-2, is KAGVTQTPRYLIKTRGQQVTLSCSPISGHRSVSWYQQTPGQGLQFLFEYFSETQRNKGNFPGRFSGRQFSNSRSEMNVSTLELGDSALYLCASSSPDRGDYGYTFGSGTRLTVV.

The CDR3 nucleotides are TGTGCCAGCAGCTTCCTAGGGGGCTCGCACGAGCAGTACTTC. This encodes CASSFLGGSHEQYF. This rearrangement joins TRBV7-9 to TRBJ2-7, with 7 bases lining up with TRBD1. V was clipped by 3 bases and J by 5 bases; unmatched bases: 7. The CDR3 totals 14 residues. CDR1 SEHNR and CDR2 FQNEAQ come from the germline V gene (reference sequence).

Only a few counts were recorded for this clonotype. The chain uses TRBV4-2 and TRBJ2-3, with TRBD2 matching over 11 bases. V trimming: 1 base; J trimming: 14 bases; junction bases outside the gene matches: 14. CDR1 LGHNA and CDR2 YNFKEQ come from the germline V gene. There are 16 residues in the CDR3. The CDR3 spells CASSQVVAGGPRYAYF. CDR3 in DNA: TGTGCCAGCAGCCAAGTGGTAGCGGGAGGGCCGAGATACGCGTATTTT.